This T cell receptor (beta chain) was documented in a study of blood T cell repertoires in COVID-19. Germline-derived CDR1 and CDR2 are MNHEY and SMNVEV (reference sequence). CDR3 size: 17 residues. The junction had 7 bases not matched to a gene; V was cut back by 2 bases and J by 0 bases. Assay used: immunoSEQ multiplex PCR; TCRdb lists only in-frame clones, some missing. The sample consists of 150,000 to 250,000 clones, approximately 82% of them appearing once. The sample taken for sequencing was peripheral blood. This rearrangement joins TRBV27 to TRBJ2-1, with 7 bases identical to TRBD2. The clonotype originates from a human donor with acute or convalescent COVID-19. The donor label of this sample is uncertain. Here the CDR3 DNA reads TGTGCCAGCAGTTTACATGGGGGGGGGAGCTCCTACAATGAGCAGTTCTTC. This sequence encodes CASSLHGGGSSYNEQFF.